Shown below are 8 T cell receptor beta chains from a single sample sequenced in a study of T-cell memory formation after mild COVID-19 (dated by TCRdb to the early 2020s). The library was made by 5' RACE. Sequenced on an Illumina NovaSeq 6000. The public reads were quality trimmed at Q25 with fastp and then assembled into clones with MiXCR by TCRdb, keeping productive beta chains. Duplicate CDR3 protein sequences are folded into a single record with the most common DNA and genes. The sample data list fewer than 450,000 distinct CDR3 sequences, and 20% to 25% of these were observed just once. Together, the top ten hold about 10% of the sample. The specimen was PBMCs or a T cell subset sorted from them (not recorded which). The source is an adult woman who had mild COVID-19 (a few samples of this study predate the infection). The sample titles of this study are shuffled in the database, so cell type and time point are left out; the donor was told from shared clones.

CDR3 nucleotide sequence: TGTGCCAGCAGCGTAGGGGACAGGGCTGGGAAACTGTTTTTT. Its protein is CASSVGDRAGKLFF. V gene TRBV9 combines with J gene TRBJ1-4, with 9 bases aligning to TRBD1. This CDR3 is built from 14 residues. Trimming at V came to 0 bases and at J to 11 bases, leaving 5 bases not matched to a gene. Germline CDR1 reads SGDLS; CDR2 reads YYNGEE.

This clonotype was observed a handful of times. The chain recombines TRBV6-5 with TRBJ2-7, with 13 bases lining up with TRBD2. The CDR3 spans 16 residues. Per germline, CDR1 MNHEY and CDR2 SVGAGI. V lost 0 bases to trimming and J lost 7 bases; unmatched junction nucleotides: 6. This CDR3 reads CASSYSGLAGAGEQYF. The CDR3 region has the DNA TGTGCCAGCAGTTACTCCGGACTAGCGGGAGCAGGTGAGCAGTACTTC.

The rearrangement joins TRBV5-5 to TRBJ1-2, with a possible D match to TRBD1 (6 bases). Germline V gene sequence: CDR1 SGHKS, CDR2 YYEKEE (reference sequence). V shed 5 bases and J shed 2 bases, with 16 bases lying between them. The CDR3 runs to 15 residues. The CDR3 is CASRLGGPPNYGYTF. The CDR3 coding sequence is TGTGCCAGCAGACTGGGGGGCCCACCCAACTATGGCTACACCTTC.

This sequence joins TRBV23-1 and TRBJ2-7, with 7 bases identical to TRBD1. TRBV23-1 has ORF status, its function being uncertain. V shed 1 base and J 2 bases; nucleotides not matched to a gene: 5. CDR3 length: 15 residues. CDR3 nucleotides: TGCGCCAGCAGTCAATATGACAGGGAGACCTACGAGCAGTACTTC. Translating gives CASSQYDRETYEQYF.

This chain connects TRBV2 to TRBJ1-4; D unresolved. V was shortened by 3 bases and J by 3 bases, with 11 bases between the two germline ends. Germline V gives CDR1 SNHLY, CDR2 FYNNEI. The CDR3 covers 15 residues. CDR3 nucleotides: TGTGCCAGCAGTGACGCCGGGATAGCTAATGAAAAACTGTTTTTT. Translated, it gives CASSDAGIANEKLFF.

This chain links TRBV7-7 with TRBJ2-1, with D maybe TRBD1 (6 bases). Germline loops: CDR1 SSHAT, CDR2 FNYEAQ (reference sequence). The length of the CDR3 is 16 residues. V was clipped by 2 bases and J by 5 bases, with 16 bases between them. CDR3 nucleotides: TGTGCCAGCAGCTTACTACCCCGGACAGCGAACAATGAGCAGTTCTTC. Translating gives CASSLLPRTANNEQFF.

The rearrangement links TRBV25-1 to TRBJ2-2, with D possibly TRBD1 on 6 matching bases. Per the germline V gene, CDR1 is MGHDK and CDR2 is SYGVNS. This CDR3 has 19 residues. The V gene lost 0 bases and the J gene lost 4 bases, with 21 bases spanning the gap. The CDR3 coding sequence is TGTGCCAGCAGTGAATATAGGGGGACGGCAAATCCAAGCACCGGGGAGCTGTTTTTT. This gives the protein CASSEYRGTANPSTGELFF.

This clonotype was counted a few times. The V gene is TRBV7-2, the J gene TRBJ1-5; a possible D gene is TRBD1 (6 bases). Per germline, CDR1 SGHTA and CDR2 FQGNSA. This CDR3 spans 15 amino acids. V lost 2 bases, J lost 5 bases, and 13 bases lay in between. The CDR3 loop reads CASSLYRGADQPQHF. The CDR3 DNA reads TGTGCCAGCAGCTTATATCGGGGGGCAGATCAGCCCCAGCATTTT.